These 19 T cell receptor beta chains came from one sample sequenced in a study of response to subunit inactivated influenza vaccine. Using its own MiXCR run on the RT-PCR reads, TCRdb lists one record per CDR3 protein. The sample records hundreds of thousands of distinct CDR3 sequences, roughly 10% being singletons. This sample comprised PBMCs from blood, obtained on the day of vaccination. The source of these receptors is a man over 45 who received an inactivated influenza vaccine.

The genes are TRBV20-1 and TRBJ2-3, with 9 bases lining up with TRBD2. The trim removed 5 bases at V and 5 bases at J, leaving 11 bases unmatched. This CDR3 contains 15 residues. Germline CDR1 and CDR2: DFQATT and SNEGSKA (reference sequence). The CDR3 coding sequence is TGCAGTGCTCGAATTAGCGGGAGTCGTGGAGATACGCAGTATTTT. It codes for CSARISGSRGDTQYF.

The J gene is TRBJ2-3, the V gene TRBV15; TRBD2 matches at 10 bases. The CDR3 extends over 16 amino acids. The V segment lost 0 bases and the J segment 5 bases; nucleotides outside the gene matches: 5. CDR1 and CDR2 from the germline V gene are LNHNV and YYDKDF (reference sequence). The CDR3 bases are TGTGCCACCAGCAGAGAGGCTAGCGGGGGAGGAGATACGCAGTATTTT. Translation: CATSREASGGGDTQYF.

This clonotype has only a few counts. This chain uses TRBV6-2 or TRBV6-3 with TRBJ2-3, with D tentatively TRBD1 (6 bases). The length of the CDR3 is 16 residues. With 0 bases removed from V and 2 bases from J, the gap between germline ends came to 12 bases. The germline V gene encodes CDR1 MNHEY and CDR2 SVGEGT. The CDR3 coding sequence is TGTGCCAGCAGTTACTCCCAGGGGCATCTCACAGATACGCAGTATTTT. This encodes CASSYSQGHLTDTQYF.

The chain has TRBV5-1 and TRBJ1-2; D remains ambiguous. The CDR3 covers 13 residues. CDR1 and CDR2 (germline): SGHRS, YFSETQ. Between the trimmed V and J ends, which lost 2 bases and 7 bases, there was a span of 12 bases. CDR3 in DNA: TGCGCCAGCAGCTTAGAACCGGACGTTGGCTACACCTTC. Translation gives CASSLEPDVGYTF.

The table lists this clonotype with a few counts. The chain uses TRBV20-1 and TRBJ1-1; tentatively, D is TRBD1 (5 bases). Looked up from germline, CDR1 is DFQATT and CDR2 is SNEGSKA (reference sequence). The CDR3 extends over 13 amino acids. The CDR3 sequence is CRGAGRQNTEAFF. DNA for the CDR3: TGCCGTGGGGCGGGACGACAAAACACTGAAGCTTTCTTT.

This clonotype has more than one count but fewer than ten. The chain has TRBV5-1 and TRBJ2-2; D possibly matches TRBD1 or TRBD2 (6 bases each). The CDR3 sequence is 17 residues long. Germline assignment: CDR1 SGHRS and CDR2 YFSETQ. Trimming cost V 4 bases and J 2 bases, with 18 bases left between them. The CDR3 DNA follows: TGCGCCAGCAGCGAACTCGGGGGACACCTTAACACCGGGGAGCTGTTTTTT. Amino acid sequence: CASSELGGHLNTGELFF.

V is TRBV20-1 and J is TRBJ2-2; D is unclear. Germline V lookup: CDR1 DFQATT, CDR2 SNEGSKA (reference sequence). There are 13 residues in the CDR3. Trimming cost V 6 bases and J 5 bases, with 13 bases left between them. Written as DNA, the CDR3 is TGCAGTGCCAGACCAAAGAATACCGGGGAGCTGTTTTTT. This encodes CSARPKNTGELFF.

The chain couples TRBV29-1 to TRBJ2-7; TRBD2 matches 7 bases. The junction had 8 bases not matched to a gene; V was cut back by 7 bases and J by 2 bases. Looked up from germline, CDR1 is SQVTM and CDR2 is ANQGSEA. The CDR3 runs to 13 residues. The CDR3 loop reads CSAAQGLAYEQYF. CDR3 coding DNA: TGCAGCGCCGCCCAAGGACTAGCCTACGAGCAGTACTTC.

The chain joins TRBV5-6 to TRBJ1-4; D unresolved. Germline-derived CDR1 and CDR2 are SGHDT and YYEEEE. CDR3 length equals 15 residues. Deletions cut 0 bases from V and 6 bases from J, with 12 bases between. The chain's CDR3 is CASSLGSPRDEKLFF. The CDR3 bases are TGTGCCAGCAGCTTGGGGTCTCCTCGGGATGAAAAACTGTTTTTT.

V and J are TRBV3-1 and TRBJ2-5, with D hard to call. Germline CDR1 is LGHDT and CDR2 is YNNKEL (reference sequence). The CDR3 is made up of 14 amino acids. Deletions cut 3 bases from V and 0 bases from J, with 8 bases between. DNA for the CDR3: TGTGCCAGCAGCCATGCAGAGTACCAAGAGACCCAGTACTTC. Its protein is CASSHAEYQETQYF.

This clonotype was recorded at least ten times. This chain uses TRBV12-3 or TRBV12-4 with TRBJ1-1; the D is unclear. V dropped 2 bases and J dropped 5 bases, with 9 bases sitting between them. The CDR3 has 13 residues. The CDR3 here is CASSLFAGTEAFF. Here the CDR3 DNA reads TGTGCCAGCAGTTTATTCGCGGGAACTGAAGCTTTCTTT.

V is TRBV25-1 and J is TRBJ2-7; D possibly corresponds to TRBD2 (5 bases). With 6 bases removed from V and 6 bases from J, the gap between germline ends came to 9 bases. Germline V gene sequence: CDR1 MGHDK, CDR2 SYGVNS. The CDR3 sequence is 11 residues long. In nucleotides, the CDR3 is TGTGCCAGCAGGGCGGGTAGCGAGCAGTACTTC. Translation gives CASRAGSEQYF.

V is TRBV20-1 and J is TRBJ1-6, with D tentatively TRBD1 (5 bases). Germline V gene sequence: CDR1 DFQATT, CDR2 SNEGSKA (reference sequence). With 8 bases removed from V and 8 bases from J, the gap between germline ends came to 13 bases. The CDR3 spans 12 residues. The CDR3 DNA sequence: TGCAGTCCGGCCGGGGGGGATTCACCCCTCCACTTT. Its translation: CSPAGGDSPLHF.

This clonotype was seen ten or more times. The CDR3 reads CASSVGSGASNEQFF. The CDR3 nucleotides read TGTGCCAGCAGCGTAGGTAGCGGGGCTAGCAATGAGCAGTTCTTC. This chain joins TRBV9 and TRBJ2-1; 8 nucleotides agree with TRBD2. This CDR3 has 15 amino acids. Germline values: CDR1 SGDLS, CDR2 YYNGEE. Trimming cost V 0 bases and J 6 bases; bases outside gene matches: 5.

This clonotype was picked up many times. The junction differs from germline at one of its ends, possibly a read error. V is TRBV7-7 and J is TRBJ2-5, with D possibly matching TRBD1 (6 bases). CDR3 size: 15 residues. The germline V gene encodes CDR1 SSHAT and CDR2 FNYEAQ (reference sequence). CDR3 nucleotide sequence: TGTGCTAGCAGCTTAGCACCGGGACAACAAGAGACCCAGTACTTC. Its translation is CASSLAPGQQETQYF. Using reference TRBV7-7 and TRBJ2-5 for the parts outside the CDR3, the full variable domain is GAGVSQSPRYKVTKRGQDVTLRCDPISSHATLYWYQQALGQGPEFLTYFNYEAQPDKSGLPSDRFSAERPEGSISTLTIQRTEQRDSAMYRCASSLAPGQQETQYFGPGTRLLVL.

The chain carries TRBV7-2 and TRBJ2-2; D ambiguous. Germline lookup yields CDR1 SGHTA and CDR2 FQGNSA. The CDR3 is 15 residues long. Trimming stripped 2 bases from V and 5 bases from J, with 12 bases between. CDR3 nucleotide sequence: TGTGCCAGCAGCTTAACCCACTTGAATACCGGGGAGCTGTTTTTT. Amino acids: CASSLTHLNTGELFF.

The rearrangement uses TRBV27 and TRBJ2-2, with 8 bases fitting TRBD1. CDR3 length: 13 amino acids. Germline V lookup: CDR1 MNHEY, CDR2 SMNVEV (reference sequence). Trimming took 7 bases from V and 6 from J; bases not matched to a gene: 4. CDR3 residues: CASKVQGAGELFF. CDR3 bases: TGTGCCAGCAAAGTACAGGGGGCCGGGGAGCTGTTTTTT.

The table lists this clonotype with a few counts. The chain uses TRBV28 and TRBJ1-5, with D perhaps TRBD1 (6 bases). The CDR3 is 16 amino acids. V lost 2 bases and J lost 4, with 15 bases in between. Germline-derived CDR1 and CDR2 are MDHEN and SYDVKM. The CDR3 spells CASSLLRRQANQPQHF. The CDR3 DNA reads as TGTGCCAGCAGTTTACTCCGAAGACAGGCTAATCAGCCCCAGCATTTT.

Only a few counts were recorded for this clonotype. V and J are TRBV5-1 and TRBJ2-1; 8 nucleotides match TRBD2. V shed 2 bases and J 5 bases; nucleotides not matched to a gene: 12. Germline CDR1 and CDR2: SGHRS and YFSETQ. The CDR3 has 17 amino acids. The CDR3 DNA reads as TGCGCCAGCAGCTTTGAAACCCCTAGCGGGCTTAACAATGAGCAGTTCTTC. Protein product: CASSFETPSGLNNEQFF.